This TCR beta chain is drawn from a study of post-analysis software for immune sequencing data. Overall study: As for disease course, relapsing-remitting, secondary progressive and progressive-relapsing multiple sclerosis were all included. Study results and limitations: Batch-matched samples strongly co-clustered by F measure. Among a few TRBV segments more frequent in patients than controls were TRBV5-6, TRBV5-1 and TRBV20-1. Significantly lower normalized Chao1 diversity was found in patients with multiple sclerosis relative to controls.

In regard to this clonotype: Its antigen is not identified.

CDR3 length equals 14 residues. The V end was cut by 8 bases, the J end by 9 bases, with 20 bases between. CDR1 is SNHLY and CDR2 is FYNNEI in the germline V gene. Unique molecular identifiers featured in each of the TCR beta cDNA libraries. Input of about 0.85 to 10 million T cells yielded roughly 530,000 cDNA molecules. TCRdb re-derived calls from the PCR reads in MiXCR, one entry per CDR3 protein. Of roughly 700,000 distinct CDR3 sequences in the sample, roughly 30% were seen once. Sequenced material: blood. The rearrangement uses TRBV2 and TRBJ2-1, with D hard to call. This sequence originates from a girl aged 5 to 17 with multiple sclerosis. CDR3 loop: CASWSWSTRGEQFF. The CDR3 nucleotides are TGTGCCAGCTGGTCTTGGTCCACCCGAGGTGAGCAGTTCTTC.